These T cell receptor beta chains were read from a single sample in a study of CD8 T cells in ankylosing spondylitis. Each CDR3 protein is one row after TCRdb ran MiXCR on the 5' RACE reads. The top ten clones hold roughly 3.2% of a sample with about 510,000 distinct CDR3 sequences, approximately 5.3% of them seen once. The specimen sequenced was blood, either unsorted or a sorted T cell fraction (not recorded which). These receptors were taken from a male donor with ankylosing spondylitis. CDR3s include the opening cysteine and the closing phenylalanine or tryptophan. A D gene is named only where the DNA matches it firmly. A clone size is listed for some rows: how often the clone was seen (once, few, many), or a class if it is expanded.

V gene	D gene	clone size	J gene	CDR3 protein	CDR3 DNA
TRBV7-7	.	many	TRBJ2-2	CASSLEREIGTGELFF	TGTGCTAGCAGCTTAGAACGGGAGATTGGCACCGGGGAGCTGTTTTTT
TRBV27	.	many	TRBJ2-3	CASRGVTVLAADTQYF	TGTGCCAGCCGAGGGGTGACCGTTCTTGCGGCAGATACGCAGTATTTT
TRBV27	TRBD2	few	TRBJ2-3	CASSLLAGAADTQYF	TGTGCCAGCAGTTTGTTAGCGGGAGCCGCAGATACGCAGTATTTT
TRBV11-1	.	many	TRBJ1-4	CASSLGPLFGRVGEKLFF	TGTGCCAGCAGCTTAGGCCCCCTTTTTGGCAGGGTCGGTGAAAAACTGTTTTTT
TRBV10-3	.	many	TRBJ1-1	CAISESRAGAFF	TGTGCCATCAGTGAGTCCAGGGCGGGAGCTTTCTTT
TRBV20-1	.	many	TRBJ1-5	CSARGVNQPQHF	TGCAGTGCTAGGGGCGTGAATCAGCCCCAGCATTTT
TRBV5-1	TRBD1	many	TRBJ1-1	CASSRGQGRDTEAFF	TGCGCCAGCAGCAGGGGACAGGGTAGGGACACTGAAGCTTTCTTT
TRBV12-3/TRBV12-4	.	many	TRBJ2-5	CASSLGGISGETQYF	TGTGCCAGCAGTTTAGGTGGGATAAGTGGTGAGACCCAGTACTTC
TRBV12-3/TRBV12-4	.	many	TRBJ2-1	CASSFRDRPYNEQFF	TGTGCCAGCAGTTTTCGAGACAGGCCCTACAATGAGCAGTTCTTC
TRBV20-1	TRBD2	many	TRBJ2-3	CSARRAGSTDTQYF	TGCAGTGCTCGGAGAGCGGGAAGCACAGATACGCAGTATTTT
TRBV10-3	.	many	TRBJ2-7	CAIGGPGPYEQYF	TGTGCCATCGGCGGGCCCGGGCCCTACGAGCAGTACTTC
TRBV20-1	.	many	TRBJ1-5	CSARERQPQHF	TGCAGTGCTAGAGAGCGTCAGCCCCAGCATTTT
TRBV7-8	.	many	TRBJ1-4	CASSARRTGATNEKLFF	TGTGCCAGCAGCGCGCGTAGGACTGGCGCAACTAATGAAAAACTGTTTTTT
TRBV28	TRBD1	many	TRBJ2-1	CAGPGQGYNEQFF	TGTGCCGGTCCGGGACAGGGCTACAATGAGCAGTTCTTC
TRBV7-9	.	many	TRBJ2-5	CASSLVSGQETQYF	TGTGCCAGCAGCTTAGTCTCAGGGCAAGAGACCCAGTACTTC
TRBV5-1	TRBD1	.	TRBJ1-1	CASSSTGERPNTEAFF	TGCGCCAGCAGCTCGACAGGGGAAAGGCCGAACACTGAAGCTTTCTTT
TRBV5-6	.	many	TRBJ1-2	CASSRYGDSSSNYGYTF	TGTGCCAGCAGCCGATACGGGGACTCCTCAAGTAACTATGGCTACACCTTC
TRBV20-1	.	few	TRBJ2-2	CSASSPQNTGELFF	TGCAGTGCTAGTTCACCCCAGAACACCGGGGAGCTGTTTTTT
TRBV11-2	.	many	TRBJ2-1	CASSPDSSGRAPYNEQFF	TGTGCCAGCAGCCCAGATAGTTCAGGGAGAGCTCCCTACAATGAGCAGTTCTTC
TRBV7-9	.	many	TRBJ1-4	CASSDYRNEKLFF	TGTGCCAGCAGCGATTACAGAAATGAAAAACTGTTTTTT
TRBV4-3	TRBD1	.	TRBJ2-1	CASSQDPGGQGYNEQFF	TGCGCCAGCAGCCAAGATCCTGGAGGACAGGGGTACAATGAGCAGTTCTTC
TRBV20-1	TRBD1	.	TRBJ1-3	CSAPIGTGSGNTIYF	TGCAGTGCGCCGATCGGGACAGGCTCTGGAAACACCATATATTTT
TRBV5-1	.	few	TRBJ2-7	CASSWIDSSYEQYF	TGCGCCAGCAGCTGGATTGACAGCTCCTACGAGCAGTACTTC